The 32 T cell receptor beta chains given below trace back to one sample, sequenced in a study of radiotherapy plus CTLA-4 blockade in lung cancer. Repertoires were generated with immunoSEQ multiplex PCR, while TCRdb's copy carries only in-frame clones and drops some. The sample has approximately 80,000 clones; roughly 80% are singletons. The material was peripheral blood, obtained from a patient treated with radiotherapy plus ipilimumab. The receptors stem from a human donor with non-small cell lung cancer whose response to radiotherapy plus ipilimumab could not be evaluated.

The CDR3 sequence is CASSLGLAQDTQYF. Written as DNA, the CDR3 is TGTGCCAGCAGCCTCGGACTAGCGCAAGATACGCAGTATTTT. The chain is built from TRBV7-3 and TRBJ2-3, with TRBD2 matching over 9 bases. The junction had 5 bases not matched to a gene; V was cut back by 5 bases and J by 5 bases. The length of the CDR3 is 14 residues. Germline CDR1 reads SGHTA; CDR2 reads FQGTGA.

This chain connects TRBV6-4 to TRBJ2-1; 12 nucleotides line up with TRBD2. The CDR3 contains 15 residues. Germline CDR1 reads MRHNA; CDR2 reads SNTAGT. V dropped 7 bases and J dropped 6; count of bases not matched to a gene: 7. CDR3 sequence (DNA): TGTGCCAGCACCCGACTAGCGGGAGTAGGCAATGAGCAGTTCTTC. This encodes CASTRLAGVGNEQFF.

The CDR3 is CASSQPLGGNSNQPQHF. Written as DNA, the CDR3 is TGCGCCAGCAGCCAACCTCTGGGGGGAAATAGCAATCAGCCCCAGCATTTT. This chain connects TRBV4-1 to TRBJ1-5; D perhaps matches TRBD1 (5 bases). This CDR3 spans 17 amino acids. Germline V gene sequence: CDR1 MGHRA, CDR2 YSYEKL. Trimming removed 2 bases at V and 0 bases at J, with 14 bases between.

The chain uses TRBV11-2 and TRBJ2-4; the D gene is possibly TRBD2 (6 bases). CDR1 is SGHAT and CDR2 is FQNNGV in the germline V gene. The length of the CDR3 is 15 residues. V dropped 5 bases and J dropped 6 bases, with 17 bases sitting between them. The CDR3 here is CASSPLTSKGNIQYF. CDR3 in DNA: TGTGCCAGCAGCCCCCTCACTAGCAAGGGAAACATTCAGTACTTC.

V gene TRBV21-1 combines with J gene TRBJ2-7; the table calls TRBD1, which could not be checked here. TRBV21-1 is a pseudogene. The CDR3 totals 15 residues. CDR3 in DNA: TGTGCCAGCAGCACGGGACAGACGATCTCCTACGAGCAGTACTTC. This codes for CASSTGQTISYEQYF.

This sequence joins TRBV13 and TRBJ2-4, with TRBD2 identical over 7 bases. V gave up 2 bases and J gave up 2 bases; unmatched junction bases: 6. The CDR3 runs to 16 residues. The germline V gene encodes CDR1 PRHDT and CDR2 FYEKMQ (reference sequence). CDR3 in DNA: TGTGCCAGCAGCTTAAGGCTAGCGGCAACCAAAAACATTCAGTACTTC. Protein: CASSLRLAATKNIQYF.

This clone was seen only a few times. The chain couples TRBV7-2 to TRBJ2-4, with TRBD2 matching 8 bases. The CDR3 is 17 amino acids. J gave up 2 bases and V 1 base, and 7 bases lay outside the gene matches. Germline CDR1 is SGHTA and CDR2 is FQGNSA. The CDR3 sequence: CASSLVGSGAPKNIQYF. Written as DNA, the CDR3 is TGTGCCAGCAGCTTAGTCGGTAGCGGGGCTCCCAAAAACATTCAGTACTTC.

In its sample, this clone was seen once. The chain joins TRBV7-9 to TRBJ1-2, with D maybe TRBD1 (6 bases). This CDR3 spans 15 amino acids. The V end was cut by 6 bases, the J end by 6 bases, with 20 bases between. CDR1 and CDR2 from the germline V gene are SEHNR and FQNEAQ (reference sequence). CDR3 amino acids: CASSRVTGILDGYTF. Written as DNA, the CDR3 is TGTGCCAGCAGTCGAGTAACAGGGATCCTAGATGGCTACACCTTC.

This rearrangement joins TRBV6-1 to TRBJ1-2; D is undetermined. The CDR3 runs to 15 residues. Germline V gives CDR1 MNHNS, CDR2 SASEGT. The V and J ends lost 1 base and 4 bases respectively, with 13 bases between them. The CDR3 DNA is TGTGCCAGCAGTGAAGTAGGTTGGGCCCGCTATGGCTACACCTTC. It translates to CASSEVGWARYGYTF.

The chain employs TRBV27 and TRBJ2-3; D call uncertain. CDR1 and CDR2 (germline): MNHEY, SMNVEV (reference sequence). Deletions cut 3 bases from V and 4 bases from J, with 11 bases between. The CDR3 is 14 residues long. CDR3: CASSFIEAADTQYF. The CDR3, as DNA: TGTGCCAGCAGTTTCATCGAGGCAGCAGATACGCAGTATTTT.

This clone was observed a single time. The V call is TRBV4-2, the J call TRBJ2-1; 10 bases align to TRBD2. The CDR3 contains 18 residues. Germline assignment: CDR1 LGHNA and CDR2 YNFKEQ. J gave up 4 bases and V 0 bases, and 9 bases lay outside the gene matches. CDR3 residues: CASSQDPTLAGVYNEQFF. CDR3 nucleotides: TGTGCCAGCAGCCAAGATCCGACTCTAGCGGGAGTTTACAATGAGCAGTTCTTC.

This clone was counted many times. V usage is TRBV21-1 and J usage is TRBJ2-5; the table calls TRBD2, which could not be checked here. TRBV21-1 is a documented pseudogene. CDR3 length: 18 amino acids. The CDR3 reads CASSKDAKGLEGQETQYF. As DNA, the CDR3 is TGTGCCAGCAGCAAGGACGCTAAGGGACTAGAGGGACAAGAGACCCAGTACTTC.

In this sample, this clone turned up once. DNA of the CDR3: TGCGCCAGCAGCTTGTCGGCGGGAGCGGGCGAGCAGTACTTC. It yields the protein CASSLSAGAGEQYF. This sequence joins TRBV5-1 and TRBJ2-7, with 7 nucleotides matching TRBD2. The CDR3 length is 14 residues. V gave up 1 base and J gave up 6 bases; unmatched junction bases: 7. CDR1 SGHRS and CDR2 YFSETQ come from the germline V gene. Combining the CDR3 with reference TRBV5-1 and TRBJ2-7 gives the whole variable domain KAGVTQTPRYLIKTRGQQVTLSCSPISGHRSVSWYQQTPGQGLQFLFEYFSETQRNKGNFPGRFSGRQFSNSRSEMNVSTLELGDSALYLCASSLSAGAGEQYFGPGTRLTVT.

This clone was counted once. The gene calls are TRBV6-5 and TRBJ2-1, with 8 bases lining up with TRBD1. V lost 4 bases to trimming and J lost 7 bases; unmatched junction nucleotides: 12. Per germline, CDR1 MNHEY and CDR2 SVGAGI. This CDR3 has 16 amino acids. The CDR3 nucleotides are TGTGCCAGCAGTTCCGGACAGGGCGGGAAAGGGAATGAGCAGTTCTTC. Its protein product is CASSSGQGGKGNEQFF.

V gene TRBV5-4 combines with J gene TRBJ1-1; D possibly corresponds to TRBD1 (6 bases). The CDR3 length is 12 residues. Trimming removed 4 bases from V and 4 bases from J, with 8 bases in between. The germline V gene has CDR1 SGHNT and CDR2 YYREEE (reference sequence). The CDR3 loop is CASSGRGTEAFF. CDR3 DNA sequence: TGTGCCAGCAGCGGCAGGGGCACTGAAGCTTTCTTT.

V and J are TRBV15 and TRBJ1-6, with D unclear. V dropped 0 bases and J dropped 7 bases, with 4 bases sitting between them. Germline lookup yields CDR1 LNHNV and CDR2 YYDKDF (reference sequence). The CDR3 has 13 amino acids. The DNA for the CDR3 is TGTGCCACCAGCAGAGAGAGGAATTCACCCCTCCACTTT. Translated, it gives CATSRERNSPLHF.

The CDR3 region has the DNA TGTGCCAGCAGCTTGGTCGGGGATGGGACCGGGGAGCTGTTTTTT. Its protein product is CASSLVGDGTGELFF. The V gene is TRBV5-4, the J gene TRBJ2-2; D possibly corresponds to TRBD2 (5 bases). Germline V gene lookup returns CDR1 SGHNT and CDR2 YYREEE (reference sequence). V lost 0 bases to trimming and J lost 5 bases, with 11 bases between them. The CDR3 has 15 residues. The whole variable domain, remainder taken from reference TRBV5-4 and TRBJ2-2, is ETGVTQSPTHLIKTRGQQVTLRCSSQSGHNTVSWYQQALGQGPQFIFQYYREEENGRGNFPPRFSGLQFPNYSSELNVNALELDDSALYLCASSLVGDGTGELFFGEGSRLTVL.

The rearrangement joins TRBV11-2 to TRBJ2-7; TRBD1 agrees at 7 bases. V shed 5 bases and J 2 bases; nucleotides not matched to a gene: 9. The CDR3 covers 15 residues. The V gene's germline CDR1 is SGHAT and CDR2 FQNNGV. The CDR3 DNA sequence: TGTGCCAGCAGCAAAACCGGGACAGCAACCTACGAGCAGTACTTC. As protein: CASSKTGTATYEQYF.

The V gene is TRBV7-3, the J gene TRBJ2-1, with D possibly matching TRBD2 (5 bases). The CDR3 contains 17 residues. From germline, CDR1 is SGHTA and CDR2 FQGTGA. V was pared by 5 bases and J by 1 base, with 18 bases between. For the CDR3, the DNA is TGTGCCAGCAGCCCTTCCGGTTTCAGCGGATCCTACAATGAGCAGTTCTTC. It yields the protein CASSPSGFSGSYNEQFF.

The chain couples TRBV2 to TRBJ2-7, with D perhaps matching TRBD1 (5 bases). This CDR3 is built from 13 residues. V lost 7 bases, J lost 3 bases, and 13 bases lay in between. Looked up from germline, CDR1 is SNHLY and CDR2 is FYNNEI. CDR3 protein: CASIGQVVYEQYF. CDR3 DNA sequence: TGTGCCAGCATCGGACAAGTTGTCTACGAGCAGTACTTC.

The chain couples TRBV4-1 to TRBJ1-1, with 8 bases lining up with TRBD1. The CDR3 contains 14 residues. V was pared by 10 bases and J by 4 bases, with 11 bases of the junction left unmatched. Germline V gene sequence: CDR1 MGHRA, CDR2 YSYEKL. CDR3 in DNA: TGCGCCACCCGAAGACAGGGGTCGTTCACTGAAGCTTTCTTT. Protein: CATRRQGSFTEAFF.

This chain joins TRBV25-1 and TRBJ1-4; weak D call: TRBD1 (5 bases). Trimming took off 6 bases at V and 4 bases at J, with 18 bases between the two ends. This CDR3 has 16 residues. CDR1 and CDR2 (germline): MGHDK, SYGVNS. CDR3 sequence reads: CASSPEGRRGNEKLFF. CDR3 sequence (DNA): TGTGCCAGCAGCCCAGAGGGGAGGAGGGGTAATGAAAAACTGTTTTTT. Filled out from reference TRBV25-1 and TRBJ1-4, the complete variable domain reads EADIYQTPRYLVIGTGKKITLECSQTMGHDKMYWYQQDPGMELHLIHYSYGVNSTEKGDLSSESTVSRIRTEHFPLTLESARPSHTSQYLCASSPEGRRGNEKLFFGSGTQLSVL.

The genes are TRBV7-2 and TRBJ1-1, with a tentative D call TRBD1 (6 bases). Between the trimmed V and J ends, which lost 5 bases and 5 bases, there was a span of 15 bases. The CDR3 runs to 14 residues. Per the germline V gene, CDR1 is SGHTA and CDR2 is FQGNSA. This CDR3 is CASSRRGGITEAFF. The DNA of the CDR3 is TGTGCCAGCAGCAGGAGGGGGGGCATTACTGAAGCTTTCTTT.

The chain employs TRBV5-4 and TRBJ2-2, with 7 bases fitting TRBD2. After removal of 9 bases from V and 6 bases from J, the junction contained 14 bases not matched to a gene. Germline lookup yields CDR1 SGHNT and CDR2 YYREEE (reference sequence). The CDR3 sequence is 15 residues long. The CDR3 is CATGGREKGSGELFF. CDR3 DNA sequence: TGTGCCACCGGCGGGCGGGAGAAGGGCTCCGGGGAGCTGTTTTTT.

This chain connects TRBV2 to TRBJ2-5; D is perhaps TRBD1 (6 bases). Per germline, CDR1 SNHLY and CDR2 FYNNEI. Trimming took 6 bases from V and 7 from J, leaving 6 bases between them. This CDR3 has 10 amino acids. CDR3 region: CASRGGTQYF. The CDR3 coding sequence is TGTGCCAGCAGAGGGGGGACCCAGTACTTC.

The chain employs TRBV11-2 and TRBJ2-5, with 12 bases fitting TRBD2. The trim removed 5 bases at V and 0 bases at J, leaving 7 bases unmatched. Germline V gene sequence: CDR1 SGHAT, CDR2 FQNNGV. The CDR3 contains 17 residues. The CDR3 DNA reads TGTGCCAGCAGCCCCGCCGGACTAGCGGGGTACCAAGAGACCCAGTACTTC. This sequence encodes CASSPAGLAGYQETQYF.

This chain connects TRBV6-5 to TRBJ2-1; TRBD2 aligns across 8 bases. Germline V CDR1 and CDR2: MNHEY, SVGAGI. V lost 4 bases, J lost 8 bases, and 7 bases stayed unmatched. This CDR3 is built from 14 residues. The DNA for the CDR3 is TGTGCCAGCAGTTGGGGACTAGTCTCGCATGAGCAGTTCTTC. Its translation: CASSWGLVSHEQFF.

The chain combines TRBV5-6 with TRBJ1-3; D not certain. CDR1 SGHDT and CDR2 YYEEEE come from the germline V gene. Trimming removed 1 base at V and 0 bases at J, with 8 bases between. The CDR3 covers 15 residues. The CDR3 reads CASSLWAVSGNTIYF. The DNA for the CDR3 is TGTGCCAGCAGCTTGTGGGCAGTCTCTGGAAACACCATATATTTT.

The genes are TRBV6-6 and TRBJ2-7; TRBD1 matches at 7 bases. Germline CDR1 MNHNY, CDR2 SVGAGI (reference sequence). The CDR3 has 12 residues. Unmatched junction bases numbered 2, after V lost 3 bases and J lost 6 bases. CDR3 sequence (DNA): TGTGCCAGCAGTTATGACAGGGTCGAGCAGTACTTC. Translated: CASSYDRVEQYF.

The chain uses TRBV7-2 and TRBJ2-3; possibly TRBD1 for D (5 bases). Trimming cost V 7 bases and J 9 bases, with 17 bases left between them. This CDR3 has 13 residues. Germline CDR1 is SGHTA and CDR2 is FQGNSA. Written as DNA, the CDR3 is TGTGCCAGCACCCAGGGCCCGGGCCGAACGCAGTATTTT. It translates to CASTQGPGRTQYF.

The chain employs TRBV15 and TRBJ2-2; D not resolved. Germline CDR1 and CDR2: LNHNV and YYDKDF (reference sequence). The CDR3 runs to 15 residues. Trimming took off 0 bases at V and 4 bases at J, with 9 bases between the two ends. The CDR3 here is CATSRDSAGTGELFF. CDR3 DNA sequence: TGTGCCACCAGCAGAGATTCCGCCGGCACCGGGGAGCTGTTTTTT.

In its sample, this clone was seen a few times. The chain uses TRBV2 and TRBJ1-1; TRBD1 is a possible D gene (6 bases). Trimming shortened V by 6 bases and J by 7 bases, and 15 bases separated the two germline ends. In germline, CDR1 is SNHLY, CDR2 FYNNEI. The CDR3 length is 13 residues. CDR3 protein: CASRARGGREAFF. The DNA of the CDR3 is TGTGCCAGCAGAGCCAGGGGAGGGCGTGAAGCTTTCTTT.